This T cell receptor (beta chain) stems from a study of shared clonotypes between healthy human individuals. On the study more broadly: Each donor's CD4 naive and CD4 memory cells filled three plates apiece, CD8 naive two, and CD8 memory one. Study-level points and caveats: Non-shared clonotypes were found to have lower generation probabilities than the clonotypes that were shared by all four of the sorted-subset donors. Among a handful of donors, approximately 5% of naive CD4 clonotypes were found in common.

With respect to this clone: Its antigen remains unknown. The sample contains more than one DNA sequence encoding this CDR3.

Using immunoSEQ multiplex PCR, the repertoire was profiled, and TCRdb retains in-frame clones only, with some absent. The profile shows about 2.4 million clones, around nine tenths of them singletons. V was pared by 3 bases and J by 0 bases, with 3 bases of the junction left unmatched. Germline-derived CDR1 and CDR2 are KGHSH and LQKENI. The CDR3 totals 16 residues. The chain is built from TRBV18 and TRBJ2-3, with 10 nucleotides matching TRBD2. The TCR comes from a man younger than 35 in good health. What was sequenced was naive CD4+ T cells sorted from blood. Subset noted: CD45RA+ positively selected. The chain's CDR3 is CASSPLAGASTDTQYF. Written as DNA, the CDR3 is TGTGCCAGCTCACCCCTAGCGGGAGCAAGCACAGATACGCAGTATTTT.